This T cell receptor beta chain was found in a study of T cells after yellow fever vaccination. Points from the study as a whole: A large majority of primary-vaccination clones showed up again after the booster (96% CD4, around 90% CD8).

MiXCR, run by TCRdb on the 5' RACE reads, gives a single entry per CDR3 protein. Of roughly 15,000 distinct CDR3 sequences listed, 7.3% are singletons. The CDR3 runs to 15 residues. CDR1 SGHRS and CDR2 YFSETQ come from the germline V gene. The V end lost 8 bases, the J end lost 3 bases, and 20 bases lay between the germline ends. This clonotype appeared many times. This receptor was taken from a man between 18 and 29 years old who received the YFV17D yellow fever vaccine. The chain carries TRBV5-1 and TRBJ1-1; D not certain. The source was PBMCs, either bulk or a sorted T-cell subset (CD4+, CD8+, memory, or dextramer-sorted; not recorded which), collected on the day of the yellow fever booster vaccination. The CDR3 region is CARSPEFLLYTEAFF. The DNA of the CDR3 is TGCGCCAGAAGTCCAGAATTCTTATTATACACTGAAGCTTTCTTT. Full variable domain (outside the CDR3, taken from reference TRBV5-1 and TRBJ1-1): KAGVTQTPRYLIKTRGQQVTLSCSPISGHRSVSWYQQTPGQGLQFLFEYFSETQRNKGNFPGRFSGRQFSNSRSEMNVSTLELGDSALYLCARSPEFLLYTEAFFGQGTRLTVV.